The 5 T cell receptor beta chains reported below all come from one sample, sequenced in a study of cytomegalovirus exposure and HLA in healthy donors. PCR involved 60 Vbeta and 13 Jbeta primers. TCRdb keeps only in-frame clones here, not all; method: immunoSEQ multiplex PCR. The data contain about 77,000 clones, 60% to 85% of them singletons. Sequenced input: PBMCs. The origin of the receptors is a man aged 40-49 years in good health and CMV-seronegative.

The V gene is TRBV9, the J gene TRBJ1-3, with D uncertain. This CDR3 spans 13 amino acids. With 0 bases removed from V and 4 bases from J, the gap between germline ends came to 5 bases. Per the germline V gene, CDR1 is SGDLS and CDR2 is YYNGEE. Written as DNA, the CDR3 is TGTGCCAGCAGCGTAGGTCTAGGAAACACCATATATTTT. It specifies CASSVGLGNTIYF. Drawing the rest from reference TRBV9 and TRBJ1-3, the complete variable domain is DSGVTQTPKHLITATGQRVTLRCSPRSGDLSVYWYQQSLDQGLQFLIQYYNGEERAKGNILERFSAQQFPDLHSELNLSSLELGDSALYFCASSVGLGNTIYFGEGSWLTVV.

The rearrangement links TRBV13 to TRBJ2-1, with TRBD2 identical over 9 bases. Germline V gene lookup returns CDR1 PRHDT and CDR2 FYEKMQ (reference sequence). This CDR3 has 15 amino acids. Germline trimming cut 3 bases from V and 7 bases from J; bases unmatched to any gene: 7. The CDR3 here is CASSFRLAGLNEQFF. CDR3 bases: TGTGCCAGCAGCTTCCGGCTAGCGGGATTAAATGAGCAGTTCTTC.

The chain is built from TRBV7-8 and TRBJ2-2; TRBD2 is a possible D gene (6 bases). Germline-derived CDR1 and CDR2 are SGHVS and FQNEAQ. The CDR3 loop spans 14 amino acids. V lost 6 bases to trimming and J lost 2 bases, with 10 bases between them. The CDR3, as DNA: TGTGCCAGCAGGGGGGGAGCCAACACCGGGGAGCTGTTTTTT. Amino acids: CASRGGANTGELFF.

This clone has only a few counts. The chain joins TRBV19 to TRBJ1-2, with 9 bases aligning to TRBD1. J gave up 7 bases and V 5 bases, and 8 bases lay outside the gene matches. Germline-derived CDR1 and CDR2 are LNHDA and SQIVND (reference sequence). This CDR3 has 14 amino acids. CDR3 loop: CASSPTGGEGGYTF. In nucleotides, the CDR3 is TGTGCCAGTAGTCCGACAGGGGGAGAAGGTGGCTACACCTTC.

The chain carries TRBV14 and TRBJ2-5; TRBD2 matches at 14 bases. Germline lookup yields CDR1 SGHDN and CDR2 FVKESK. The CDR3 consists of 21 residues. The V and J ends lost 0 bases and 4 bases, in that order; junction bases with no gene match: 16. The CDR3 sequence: CASSQDKGGTSGRFRGETQYF. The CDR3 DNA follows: TGTGCCAGCAGCCAAGATAAAGGCGGGACTAGCGGGAGATTCCGTGGAGAGACCCAGTACTTC. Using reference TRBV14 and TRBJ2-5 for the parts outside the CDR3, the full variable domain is EAGVTQFPSHSVIEKGQTVTLRCDPISGHDNLYWYRRVMGKEIKFLLHFVKESKQDESGMPNNRFLAERTGGTYSTLKVQPAELEDSGVYFCASSQDKGGTSGRFRGETQYFGPGTRLLVL.